This T cell receptor (beta chain) came from a study of T cells in localized non-small cell lung cancer. General study findings and limits: One tumor region alone was sequenced, and heterogeneity therefore remains possible. Adjacent lung was found to contain a median roughly 60 of the top 100 tumor clones.

Here immunoSEQ multiplex PCR was the method, and the copy in TCRdb shows in-frame clones only, minus some. The sample comprises roughly 25,000 clones, approximately 87% of which are singletons, and over 5% rests with the top ten. As for this clone: Its antigen remains unknown.

Germline V gene data show CDR1 as SGDLS and CDR2 as YYNGEE. The V gene lost 4 bases and the J gene lost 0 bases, with 14 bases spanning the gap. CDR3 length: 16 residues. The sample here was PBMCs, taken before any cancer treatment. The chain recombines TRBV9 with TRBJ1-3; D remains ambiguous. The TCR originated in a man aged 40-75 years with stage II lung adenocarcinoma. In DNA form, the CDR3 reads TGTGCCAGCAGCATGGACGCCGCGATCTCTGGAAACACCATATATTTT. Its protein is CASSMDAAISGNTIYF.